One T cell receptor beta chain is described in this entry. Antigen: not known. This entry comes from a study of T cell responses to AZD1222 COVID-19 vaccine. Study-wide points: Across spike, vaccine-associated CD4 TCRs were found, dominant at 160-218 and 743-854.

Produced via immunoSEQ multiplex PCR; TCRdb's table is partial and in-frame only. The data show 150,000 to 180,000 clones, about 90% seen once. The CDR3 has 14 amino acids. Trimming took off 1 base at V and 5 bases at J, with 12 bases between the two ends. Germline V gives CDR1 LGHNA, CDR2 YSLEER. V and J are TRBV4-3 and TRBJ2-7, with D perhaps TRBD1 or TRBD2 (5 bases each). Sample: peripheral blood, taken on day 0 of MenACWY control vaccination. This clonotype originated in an adult in good health. The CDR3 DNA sequence: TGCGCCAGCAGCCAAGGGGACCGCATCCACGAGCAGTACTTC. Its translation: CASSQGDRIHEQYF.